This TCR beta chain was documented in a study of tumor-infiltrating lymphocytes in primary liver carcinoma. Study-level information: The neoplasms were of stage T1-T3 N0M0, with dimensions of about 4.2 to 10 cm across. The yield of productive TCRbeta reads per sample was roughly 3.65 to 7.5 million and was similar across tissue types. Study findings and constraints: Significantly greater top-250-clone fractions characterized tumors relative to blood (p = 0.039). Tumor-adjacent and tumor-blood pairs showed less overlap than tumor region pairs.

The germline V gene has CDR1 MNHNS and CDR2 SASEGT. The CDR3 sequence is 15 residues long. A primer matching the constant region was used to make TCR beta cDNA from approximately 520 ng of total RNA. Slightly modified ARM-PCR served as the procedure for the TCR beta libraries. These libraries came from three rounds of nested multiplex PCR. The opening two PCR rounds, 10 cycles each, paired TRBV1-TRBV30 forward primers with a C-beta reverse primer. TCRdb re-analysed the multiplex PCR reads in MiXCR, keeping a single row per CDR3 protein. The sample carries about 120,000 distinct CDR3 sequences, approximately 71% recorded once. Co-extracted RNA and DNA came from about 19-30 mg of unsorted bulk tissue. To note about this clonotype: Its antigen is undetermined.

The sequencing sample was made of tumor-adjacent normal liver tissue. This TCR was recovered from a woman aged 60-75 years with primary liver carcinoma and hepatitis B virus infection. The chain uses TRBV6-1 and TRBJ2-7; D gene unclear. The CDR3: CASVRAGGSSYEQYF. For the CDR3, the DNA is TGTGCAAGCGTCCGAGCTGGCGGTAGCTCCTACGAGCAGTACTTC.